These 32 T cell receptor beta chains were sequenced from one sample in a study of cytomegalovirus exposure and HLA in healthy donors. This PCR relied on a set of 60 Vbeta primers and 13 Jbeta primers. TCRdb keeps only in-frame clones here, not all; method: immunoSEQ multiplex PCR. Here the sample spans more than 100,000 clones, about 16% being singletons. Sequenced input: PBMCs. The origin of the receptors is a woman aged 18 to 35 in good health and CMV-seronegative.

The table lists this clone with a few counts. V is TRBV15 and J is TRBJ1-5; D is ambiguous. The CDR3 covers 14 residues. Germline CDR1 reads LNHNV; CDR2 reads YYDKDF (reference sequence). Trimming took off 8 bases at V and 5 bases at J, with 16 bases between the two ends. The CDR3 sequence: CATGVRGLDQPQHF. CDR3 coding DNA: TGTGCCACCGGCGTGCGCGGATTAGATCAGCCCCAGCATTTT.

The chain recombines TRBV7-2 with TRBJ2-7, with 9 bases identical to TRBD2. The CDR3 spans 16 residues. The V gene end was trimmed by 5 bases and the J gene end by 3 bases; junction bases not matched to a gene: 11. The germline V gene encodes CDR1 SGHTA and CDR2 FQGNSA. CDR3 region: CASSPQGLAGIYEQYF. DNA for the CDR3: TGTGCCAGCAGCCCACAGGGGCTAGCGGGGATCTACGAGCAGTACTTC.

This clone was counted only a few times. The chain uses TRBV28 and TRBJ2-7; a possible D gene is TRBD2 (6 bases). Trimming removed 7 bases at V and 2 bases at J, with 9 bases between. Germline assignment: CDR1 MDHEN and CDR2 SYDVKM. The CDR3 length is 12 residues. CDR3 nucleotides: TGTGCCAGCACCTCGGGGGCCTACGAGCAGTACTTC. As protein: CASTSGAYEQYF.

This chain connects TRBV10-3 to TRBJ2-5; 7 bases fit TRBD1. Trimming took 10 bases from V and 1 from J; bases not matched to a gene: 6. The length of the CDR3 is 13 residues. The germline V gene has CDR1 ENHRY and CDR2 SYGVKD. CDR3 sequence: CATLDRVQETQYF. The DNA for the CDR3 is TGTGCCACCCTAGACAGGGTCCAAGAGACCCAGTACTTC.

This clone has just a few counts. The rearrangement links TRBV7-8 to TRBJ2-1; 10 bases map to TRBD2. V lost 6 bases and J lost 2; bases outside the gene matches: 4. The CDR3 has 15 residues. The V gene's germline CDR1 is SGHVS and CDR2 FQNEAQ. CDR3 sequence (DNA): TGTGCCAGCAGTTCAAGCGGGGGGGCCTACAATGAGCAGTTCTTC. It translates to CASSSSGGAYNEQFF.

This clone showed up just a few times. The chain couples TRBV5-4 to TRBJ2-3; 7 nucleotides agree with TRBD1. Germline loops: CDR1 SGHNT, CDR2 YYREEE (reference sequence). The CDR3 extends over 17 amino acids. Trimming removed 4 bases from V and 2 bases from J; junction bases left unmatched: 13. The CDR3 reads CASSRAPQGTPTDTQYF. Written as DNA, the CDR3 is TGTGCCAGCAGCCGAGCCCCACAGGGGACCCCCACAGATACGCAGTATTTT. Based on the CDR3 plus reference TRBV5-4 and TRBJ2-3, the full variable domain is ETGVTQSPTHLIKTRGQQVTLRCSSQSGHNTVSWYQQALGQGPQFIFQYYREEENGRGNFPPRFSGLQFPNYSSELNVNALELDDSALYLCASSRAPQGTPTDTQYFGPGTRLTVL.

This clone was counted only a few times. J is TRBJ2-1 and V is TRBV4-3; 8 bases fit TRBD2. The CDR3 consists of 13 residues. CDR1 is LGHNA and CDR2 is YSLEER in the germline V gene. J was trimmed by 7 bases and V by 10 bases; bases with no gene match: 9. CDR3 coding DNA: TGCGCCACCAACGGACTAGCCTGGAATGAGCAGTTCTTC. This codes for CATNGLAWNEQFF.

The gene calls are TRBV2 and TRBJ2-7; D gene unclear. Between the trimmed V and J ends, which lost 6 bases and 7 bases, there was a span of 10 bases. The CDR3 has 11 amino acids. Germline loops: CDR1 SNHLY, CDR2 FYNNEI. The CDR3 DNA sequence: TGTGCCAGCAGCTCCAGACTGGAGCAGTACTTC. Translated, it gives CASSSRLEQYF.

The chain combines TRBV28 with TRBJ2-4; D possibly corresponds to TRBD1 (6 bases). This CDR3 is built from 17 residues. Germline lookup yields CDR1 MDHEN and CDR2 SYDVKM. V was cut by 3 bases and J by 0 bases, with 15 bases left in between. CDR3 residues: CASSLPQGMGAKNIQYF. CDR3 DNA sequence: TGTGCCAGCAGTTTGCCCCAGGGGATGGGAGCCAAAAACATTCAGTACTTC.

This clone came up a few times. The rearrangement joins TRBV19 to TRBJ1-1; D uncertain. V lost 7 bases to trimming and J lost 1 base, with 4 bases between them. Looked up from germline, CDR1 is LNHDA and CDR2 is SQIVND (reference sequence). The CDR3 has 11 amino acids. CDR3 amino acids: CASNWNTEAFF. The CDR3 coding sequence is TGTGCCAGTAACTGGAACACTGAAGCTTTCTTT.

CDR3 nucleotide sequence: TGTGCCAGCAGCTTGGGCAGGGTGGATTCACCCCTCCACTTT. It is translated as CASSLGRVDSPLHF. V usage is TRBV5-4 and J usage is TRBJ1-6; D may be TRBD1 (5 bases). Germline V gene data show CDR1 as SGHNT and CDR2 as YYREEE (reference sequence). This CDR3 is 14 amino acids long. The V and J ends lost 0 bases and 8 bases respectively, with 9 bases between them.

The rearrangement links TRBV14 to TRBJ1-2, with D maybe TRBD1 (5 bases). The V gene lost 5 bases and the J gene lost 6 bases, with 22 bases spanning the gap. Germline assignment: CDR1 SGHDN and CDR2 FVKESK. The CDR3 covers 16 residues. The CDR3 spells CASSGVLGGGFDGYTF. CDR3 sequence (DNA): TGTGCCAGCAGCGGAGTGTTGGGGGGGGGATTCGATGGCTACACCTTC.

This clone has a handful of counts. The chain uses TRBV27 and TRBJ2-7, with 11 positions matching TRBD1. The length of the CDR3 is 16 residues. V dropped 3 bases and J dropped 1; count of bases not matched to a gene: 5. Looked up from germline, CDR1 is MNHEY and CDR2 is SMNVEV (reference sequence). In DNA form, the CDR3 reads TGTGCCAGCAGTTTGGACAGGGGGCATCCTTCCTACGAGCAGTACTTC. It specifies CASSLDRGHPSYEQYF.

The V gene is TRBV30, the J gene TRBJ1-3; no firm D call. Germline V gene data show CDR1 as GTSNPN and CDR2 as SVGIG (reference sequence). V lost 4 bases and J lost 0, with 13 bases in between. CDR3 size: 15 residues. The CDR3 bases are TGTGCCTGGACCCCAGGTACGGTCTCTGGAAACACCATATATTTT. It codes for CAWTPGTVSGNTIYF.

This chain joins TRBV18 and TRBJ1-6; 8 nucleotides agree with TRBD1. The CDR3 extends over 18 amino acids. Per the germline V gene, CDR1 is KGHSH and CDR2 is LQKENI. The V gene end was trimmed by 4 bases and the J gene end by 10 bases; junction bases not matched to a gene: 18. The CDR3 reads CASSLNPGQVTGRSPLHF. CDR3 DNA sequence: TGTGCCAGCTCACTGAATCCGGGACAGGTAACCGGTCGGTCACCCCTCCACTTT.

This clone was seen only a few times. J is TRBJ1-1 and V is TRBV10-1, with D hard to call. Germline lookup yields CDR1 WNHNN and CDR2 SYGVQD (reference sequence). Trimming left V 6 bases short and J 0 bases short, with 8 bases between. The CDR3 extends over 13 amino acids. CDR3 sequence: CASRRQLNTEAFF. The CDR3 coding sequence is TGCGCCAGCAGGAGGCAGTTGAACACTGAAGCTTTCTTT.

In this sample, this clone turned up a few times. The chain uses TRBV4-2 and TRBJ2-3; 11 bases agree with TRBD2. Trimming removed 4 bases from V and 4 bases from J; junction bases left unmatched: 7. This CDR3 has 16 amino acids. The V gene's germline CDR1 is LGHNA and CDR2 YNFKEQ. CDR3 nucleotides: TGTGCCAGCAGCCGGACCGGGACTAGCGGCGCAGATACGCAGTATTTT. Amino acid sequence: CASSRTGTSGADTQYF.

A few counts support this clone. The rearrangement joins TRBV4-2 to TRBJ2-7, with 7 bases fitting TRBD2. Trimming cost V 4 bases and J 0 bases; bases outside gene matches: 9. CDR1 LGHNA and CDR2 YNFKEQ come from the germline V gene. The CDR3 covers 16 residues. Here the CDR3 DNA reads TGTGCCAGCAGCCCTCAACGTCTAGCGGCCTCCTACGAGCAGTACTTC. This codes for CASSPQRLAASYEQYF.

V and J are TRBV7-9 and TRBJ1-6; the D gene is possibly TRBD1 (6 bases). The CDR3 is made up of 16 amino acids. CDR1 and CDR2 from the germline V gene are SEHNR and FQNEAQ (reference sequence). Trimming pared 1 base from V and 7 bases from J, leaving 14 bases between. CDR3 amino acids: CASSLGARGRNSPLHF. The CDR3 bases are TGTGCCAGCAGCTTAGGGGCCAGGGGCAGGAATTCACCCCTCCACTTT.

The chain combines TRBV10-1 with TRBJ2-3; D gene unclear. Per germline, CDR1 WNHNN and CDR2 SYGVQD (reference sequence). The CDR3 runs to 10 residues. V was trimmed by 7 bases and J by 5 bases, leaving 4 bases between them. CDR3 loop: CASIVDTQYF. The CDR3 region has the DNA TGCGCCAGCATAGTAGATACGCAGTATTTT.

J is TRBJ1-5 and V is TRBV7-2; D gene uncertain. The CDR3 spans 17 residues. V lost 0 bases and J lost 6, with 18 bases in between. Germline-derived CDR1 and CDR2 are SGHTA and FQGNSA. In DNA, the CDR3 is TGTGCCAGCAGCTTAGCGCGTTCGGCCTCACGGGGTCAGCCCCAGCATTTT. It translates to CASSLARSASRGQPQHF.

This clone was found a few times. This rearrangement joins TRBV5-1 to TRBJ2-7; TRBD1 aligns across 7 bases. The CDR3 loop spans 14 amino acids. With V trimmed by 4 bases and J by 1 base, 5 bases remained unmatched. Germline V gives CDR1 SGHRS, CDR2 YFSETQ. This chain's CDR3 is CASSLGQKSYEQYF. DNA for the CDR3: TGCGCCAGCAGCCTGGGACAGAAGTCCTACGAGCAGTACTTC. Based on the CDR3 plus reference TRBV5-1 and TRBJ2-7, the full variable domain is KAGVTQTPRYLIKTRGQQVTLSCSPISGHRSVSWYQQTPGQGLQFLFEYFSETQRNKGNFPGRFSGRQFSNSRSEMNVSTLELGDSALYLCASSLGQKSYEQYFGPGTRLTVT.

This chain joins TRBV7-8 and TRBJ2-7; TRBD2 matches at 8 bases. This CDR3 contains 17 residues. Unmatched junction bases numbered 10, after V lost 3 bases and J lost 0 bases. Germline CDR1 reads SGHVS; CDR2 reads FQNEAQ. CDR3 sequence reads: CASSLMETSEVSYEQYF. Written as DNA, the CDR3 is TGTGCCAGCAGCTTGATGGAGACTAGCGAGGTCTCCTACGAGCAGTACTTC.

This clone was counted only a few times. This chain connects TRBV7-9 to TRBJ1-2, with D perhaps TRBD1 (6 bases). With 1 base removed from V and 3 bases from J, the gap between germline ends came to 12 bases. CDR1 and CDR2 (germline): SEHNR, FQNEAQ (reference sequence). The CDR3 spans 15 residues. The DNA of the CDR3 is TGTGCCAGCAGCTTAGGTGCAGGGGCGGACTATGGCTACACCTTC. Translated, it gives CASSLGAGADYGYTF. The full variable domain, rest sourced from reference TRBV7-9 and TRBJ1-2, is DTGVSQNPRHKITKRGQNVTFRCDPISEHNRLYWYRQTLGQGPEFLTYFQNEAQLEKSRLLSDRFSAERPKGSFSTLEIQRTEQGDSAMYLCASSLGAGADYGYTFGSGTRLTVV.

There are a few counts of this clone. The chain has TRBV2 and TRBJ1-2, with TRBD1 identical over 7 bases. Per the germline V gene, CDR1 is SNHLY and CDR2 is FYNNEI. This CDR3 is built from 15 residues. V was clipped by 2 bases and J by 4 bases; unmatched bases: 7. Here the CDR3 reads CASSETRQGGYGYTF. In nucleotides, the CDR3 is TGTGCCAGCAGTGAAACGCGACAGGGAGGCTATGGCTACACCTTC.

The V and J genes are TRBV5-4 and TRBJ1-2; D possibly corresponds to TRBD1 (6 bases). Deletions cut 2 bases from V and 8 bases from J, with 10 bases between. From germline, CDR1 is SGHNT and CDR2 YYREEE (reference sequence). The CDR3 has 12 residues. CDR3 loop: CASSLGGGGYTF. CDR3 nucleotide sequence: TGTGCCAGCAGCTTAGGGGGTGGCGGCTACACCTTC.

The genes are TRBV19 and TRBJ2-1; tentative D call: TRBD1 (6 bases). The germline CDR1 and CDR2 sequences are LNHDA and SQIVND (reference sequence). The CDR3 loop spans 16 amino acids. V dropped 1 base and J dropped 7 bases, with 17 bases sitting between them. CDR3 protein: CASSIGQAKGQNEQFF. CDR3 nucleotides: TGTGCCAGTAGTATAGGACAGGCAAAGGGTCAGAATGAGCAGTTCTTC.

CDR3 sequence reads: CASAVAVSDYGYTF. The CDR3 DNA reads TGTGCCAGCGCAGTAGCAGTTTCTGACTATGGCTACACCTTC. This sequence joins TRBV28 and TRBJ1-2; unclear D gene. The CDR3 has 14 amino acids. Germline V gene sequence: CDR1 MDHEN, CDR2 SYDVKM. The V and J ends lost 8 bases and 3 bases respectively, with 16 bases between them.

This clone was recorded a few times. The J gene is TRBJ2-7, the V gene TRBV5-1, with TRBD2 as a possible D gene (5 bases). The germline V and J ends were trimmed by 1 base and 5 bases, with 10 bases remaining between them. Germline V lookup: CDR1 SGHRS, CDR2 YFSETQ. The CDR3 has 13 amino acids. The CDR3 sequence is CASSLLAGDEQYF. The CDR3 DNA reads TGCGCCAGCAGCTTGCTAGCTGGCGACGAGCAGTACTTC.

This clone was seen only a few times. The chain links TRBV15 to TRBJ1-2, with 7 nucleotides matching TRBD1. The CDR3 is made up of 15 amino acids. Germline lookup yields CDR1 LNHNV and CDR2 YYDKDF (reference sequence). Trimming took 0 bases from V and 5 from J; bases not matched to a gene: 6. CDR3 residues: CATSRDSRGEYGYTF. CDR3 sequence (DNA): TGTGCCACCAGCAGAGACTCCAGGGGGGAATATGGCTACACCTTC.

CDR3: CASSGLGQGYGYTF. CDR3 sequence (DNA): TGTGCCAGCAGCGGCCTGGGACAGGGCTATGGCTACACCTTC. The rearrangement joins TRBV9 to TRBJ1-2; 9 bases are shared with TRBD1. This CDR3 has 14 residues. Losses at the gene ends were 3 bases for V and 4 bases for J; bases not matched to a gene: 4. The germline CDR1 and CDR2 sequences are SGDLS and YYNGEE.

The sample holds one count of this clone. The rearrangement uses TRBV9 and TRBJ2-7, with 7 bases matching TRBD1. CDR3 size: 16 residues. V was pared by 3 bases and J by 5 bases, with 14 bases of the junction left unmatched. CDR1 and CDR2 (germline): SGDLS, YYNGEE. CDR3 sequence: CASSDPPTGSPDEQYF. The CDR3 DNA reads as TGTGCCAGCAGCGACCCCCCGACAGGGAGCCCCGACGAGCAGTACTTC. Together with reference TRBV9 and TRBJ2-7, the CDR3 gives the full variable domain: DSGVTQTPKHLITATGQRVTLRCSPRSGDLSVYWYQQSLDQGLQFLIQYYNGEERAKGNILERFSAQQFPDLHSELNLSSLELGDSALYFCASSDPPTGSPDEQYFGPGTRLTVT.